This T cell receptor (beta chain) was sequenced during a study of CD8 T cells in Susac syndrome. Random-hexamer reverse transcription was applied to about 0.45 to 1 ug RNA. TCRdb reanalysed the immunoSEQ multiplex PCR reads using MiXCR and keeps one entry per CDR3 protein. Counted here are some 190,000 distinct CDR3 sequences, approximately 94% occurring once; the ten biggest clones make up about 0.1%. The germline V and J ends were trimmed by 4 bases and 15 bases, with 13 bases remaining between them. The CDR3 contains 11 residues. Germline CDR1 is LGHDT and CDR2 is YNNKEL (reference sequence). The V call is TRBV3-1, the J call TRBJ1-5; no clear D. Sequencing was performed on CD4+ T cells from PBMCs. This receptor was obtained from a human donor in good health. The CDR3, as DNA: TGTGCCAGCAGCCCGACCTCAGGTACGCATTTT. Translation gives CASSPTSGTHF.